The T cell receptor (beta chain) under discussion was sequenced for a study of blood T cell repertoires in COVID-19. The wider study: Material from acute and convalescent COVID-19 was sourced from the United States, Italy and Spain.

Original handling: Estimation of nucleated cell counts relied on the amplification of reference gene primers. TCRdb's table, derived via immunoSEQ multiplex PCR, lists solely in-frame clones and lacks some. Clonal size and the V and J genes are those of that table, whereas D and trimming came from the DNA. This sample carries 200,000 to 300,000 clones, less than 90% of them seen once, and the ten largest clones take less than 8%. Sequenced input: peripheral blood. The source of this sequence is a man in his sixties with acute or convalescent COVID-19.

The CDR3 DNA follows: TGTGCCAGCAGCTTAGTTACAGGGCCCTACGAGCAGTACTTC. Residues: CASSLVTGPYEQYF. This chain connects TRBV11-3 to TRBJ2-7; D perhaps matches TRBD1 (6 bases). Germline CDR1 reads SGHNT; CDR2 reads YENEEA. V shed 1 base and J shed 2 bases, with 9 bases lying between them. CDR3 length: 14 amino acids.